This TCR beta chain was identified during a study of cytomegalovirus exposure and HLA in healthy donors. Both 60 Vbeta primers and 13 Jbeta primers went into the PCR. Clones were sequenced by immunoSEQ multiplex PCR, and TCRdb holds only the in-frame ones, with some missing. Among about 120,000 clones listed, approximately 69% were seen once. This CDR3 has 13 amino acids. V dropped 9 bases and J dropped 6; count of bases not matched to a gene: 10. Germline-derived CDR1 and CDR2 are MNHEY and SMNVEV (reference sequence). Sample: PBMCs. This sequence joins TRBV27 and TRBJ1-2; 7 bases align to TRBD1. The clonotype originates from a woman aged 50 to 60 in good health and CMV-seropositive. In nucleotides, the CDR3 is TGTGCCAGTCGACCCGACAGGGTTCATGGCTACACCTTC. This gives the protein CASRPDRVHGYTF.